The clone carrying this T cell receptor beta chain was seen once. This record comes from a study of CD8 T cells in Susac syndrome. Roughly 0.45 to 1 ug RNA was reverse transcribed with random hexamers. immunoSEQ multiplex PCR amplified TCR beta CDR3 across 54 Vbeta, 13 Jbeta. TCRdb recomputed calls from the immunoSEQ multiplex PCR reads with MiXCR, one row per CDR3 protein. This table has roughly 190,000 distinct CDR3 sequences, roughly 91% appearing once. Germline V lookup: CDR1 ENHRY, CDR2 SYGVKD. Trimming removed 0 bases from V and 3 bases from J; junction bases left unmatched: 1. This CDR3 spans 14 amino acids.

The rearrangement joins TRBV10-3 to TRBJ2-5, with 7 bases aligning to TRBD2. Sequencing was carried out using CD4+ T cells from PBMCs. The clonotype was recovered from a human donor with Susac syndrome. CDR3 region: CAISESTSEETQYF. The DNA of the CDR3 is TGTGCCATCAGTGAGTCCACTAGCGAAGAGACCCAGTACTTC.